This TCR beta chain is drawn from a study of cytomegalovirus exposure and HLA in healthy donors. Researchers ran the PCR with 60 Vbeta and 13 Jbeta primers. Measured with immunoSEQ multiplex PCR; TCRdb has only the in-frame clones, and not every one. Of 95,000 to 150,000 clones listed, about 74% are singletons. Points on this clone: The antigen remains unidentified.

Study-wide findings and caveats: Later on, analysis showed that most CMV-associated TCR beta chains appeared to be HLA-restricted.

This CDR3 is built from 11 residues. J was trimmed by 11 bases and V by 5 bases; bases with no gene match: 4. CDR1 is SNHLY and CDR2 is FYNNEI in the germline V gene. J is TRBJ1-1 and V is TRBV2; TRBD1 agrees at 8 bases. The clonotype comes from a woman in her 40s in good health and CMV-seropositive. Material for sequencing was PBMCs. The CDR3 region has the DNA TGTGCCAGCAGTCAGGACAGGGTGGCTTTCTTT. Protein sequence: CASSQDRVAFF.